The 18 T cell receptor beta chains given below trace back to one sample, sequenced in a study of control samples from healthy donors and cancer patients. Sequenced by immunoSEQ multiplex PCR; TCRdb stores in-frame clones only, minus some. The data hold roughly 130,000 clones, with about nine tenths observed a single time. The sample comprised blood. The source of these receptors is a woman in her thirties in good health.

The rearrangement uses TRBV15 and TRBJ1-2; D perhaps matches TRBD1 (6 bases). The CDR3 runs to 16 residues. V shed 5 bases and J shed 4 bases, with 20 bases lying between them. Germline values: CDR1 LNHNV, CDR2 YYDKDF (reference sequence). The CDR3 nucleotides are TGTGCCACCAGCTCTCCGCGAGGGGGGAGAGGCTATGGCTACACCTTC. It yields the protein CATSSPRGGRGYGYTF.

The J gene is TRBJ1-1, the V gene TRBV30; D uncertain. Trimming left V 4 bases short and J 11 bases short, with 14 bases between. The CDR3 runs to 11 residues. CDR1 GTSNPN and CDR2 SVGIG come from the germline V gene (reference sequence). CDR3 residues: CAWKVSRRAFF. CDR3 nucleotide sequence: TGTGCCTGGAAGGTGTCAAGGAGGGCTTTCTTT.

This clone was recorded only once. This CDR3 is CASSQGYTPGHPYEQYF. The CDR3 DNA sequence: TGTGCCAGCAGCCAAGGGTATACACCGGGACACCCCTACGAGCAGTACTTC. J is TRBJ2-7 and V is TRBV4-2, with D perhaps matching TRBD1 (6 bases). Germline values: CDR1 LGHNA, CDR2 YNFKEQ. The CDR3 sequence is 17 residues long. V gave up 1 base and J gave up 2 bases, with 18 bases separating them.

The chain is built from TRBV28 and TRBJ1-2, with D perhaps TRBD1 (5 bases). The V and J ends lost 4 bases and 7 bases respectively, with 19 bases between them. The germline V gene encodes CDR1 MDHEN and CDR2 SYDVKM. The CDR3 has 15 residues. In nucleotides, the CDR3 is TGTGCCAGCAGTTCTGGACAAAGCCCAAATGGTGGCTACACCTTC. It codes for CASSSGQSPNGGYTF.

This chain uses TRBV6-5 with TRBJ2-5, with a possible D match to TRBD1 (6 bases). Germline assignment: CDR1 MNHEY and CDR2 SVGAGI. Trimming shortened V by 4 bases and J by 4 bases, and 10 bases separated the two germline ends. This CDR3 comprises 13 residues. DNA of the CDR3: TGTGCCAGCAGTTCCCAGGGGAGAGAGACCCAGTACTTC. As protein: CASSSQGRETQYF.

This chain links TRBV11-2 with TRBJ2-7; 8 nucleotides agree with TRBD1. Germline CDR1 and CDR2: SGHAT and FQNNGV. Trimming cost V 0 bases and J 2 bases; bases outside gene matches: 3. CDR3 length: 15 amino acids. The CDR3: CASSLDRTGPYEQYF. In DNA form, the CDR3 reads TGTGCCAGCAGCTTAGATCGGACAGGGCCCTACGAGCAGTACTTC.

This clone was recorded only once. This chain uses TRBV12-3 or TRBV12-4 with TRBJ1-3; D not resolved. The CDR3 is made up of 13 amino acids. V lost 8 bases and J 0 bases, leaving 8 bases between the germline ends. CDR3 amino acids: CASRANSGNTIYF. The DNA of the CDR3 is TGTGCCAGCCGGGCCAACTCTGGAAACACCATATATTTT.

Worth noting for this clone: Other DNA sequences in this sample translate to the same CDR3. The genes are TRBV5-1 and TRBJ1-1, with TRBD1 identical over 10 bases. The V gene's germline CDR1 is SGHRS and CDR2 YFSETQ. There are 14 residues in the CDR3. V gave up 4 bases and J gave up 1 base; unmatched junction bases: 1. CDR3 nucleotides: TGCGCCAGCAGCGGACAGGGGGGGAACACTGAAGCTTTCTTT. Amino acid sequence: CASSGQGGNTEAFF.

The sample holds one count of this clone. CDR3 sequence: CASSQVRSSYNEQFF. The CDR3 DNA reads TGTGCCAGCAGCCAAGTTCGGAGCTCCTACAATGAGCAGTTCTTC. V usage is TRBV4-2 and J usage is TRBJ2-1; D is undetermined. The germline CDR1 and CDR2 sequences are LGHNA and YNFKEQ. The CDR3 consists of 15 residues. V was cut by 1 base and J by 0 bases, with 7 bases left in between.

The CDR3 reads CASSLEAGGPGEQFF. Written as DNA, the CDR3 is TGCGCCAGCAGCTTGGAGGCGGGAGGGCCGGGTGAGCAGTTCTTC. This chain connects TRBV5-1 to TRBJ2-1; 9 positions match TRBD2. Germline V gives CDR1 SGHRS, CDR2 YFSETQ. The CDR3 sequence is 15 residues long. The ends lost 0 bases at V and 9 bases at J; junction bases unmatched: 7.

This sequence joins TRBV2 and TRBJ2-7, with D tentatively TRBD2 (6 bases). The V and J ends lost 6 bases and 0 bases respectively, with 9 bases between them. Germline assignment: CDR1 SNHLY and CDR2 FYNNEI. This CDR3 has 13 amino acids. Here the CDR3 reads CASRLASSYEQYF. CDR3 nucleotides: TGTGCCAGCAGACTAGCTAGCTCCTACGAGCAGTACTTC. The whole variable domain, remainder taken from reference TRBV2 and TRBJ2-7, is EPEVTQTPSHQVTQMGQEVILRCVPISNHLYFYWYRQILGQKVEFLVSFYNNEISEKSEIFDDQFSVERPDGSNFTLKIRSTKLEDSAMYFCASRLASSYEQYFGPGTRLTVT.

The chain links TRBV28 to TRBJ1-6; D possibly corresponds to TRBD1 (5 bases). The CDR3 extends over 16 amino acids. Per germline, CDR1 MDHEN and CDR2 SYDVKM. Trimming left V 7 bases short and J 7 bases short, with 20 bases between. The DNA for the CDR3 is TGTGCCAGCACCACGGTCCAGGGACTTCGCAATTCACCCCTCCACTTT. This gives the protein CASTTVQGLRNSPLHF. Full variable domain (rest looked up from reference TRBV28 and TRBJ1-6): DVKVTQSSRYLVKRTGEKVFLECVQDMDHENMFWYRQDPGLGLRLIYFSYDVKMKEKGDIPEGYSVSREKKERFSLILESASTNQTSMYLCASTTVQGLRNSPLHFGNGTRLTVT.

The V gene is TRBV18, the J gene TRBJ1-2; D might be TRBD1 (5 bases). CDR3 length: 14 amino acids. V shed 3 bases and J shed 12 bases, with 20 bases lying between them. Germline V CDR1 and CDR2: KGHSH, LQKENI. The CDR3 here is CASSPSGYGTDNTF. Written as DNA, the CDR3 is TGTGCCAGCTCACCCTCTGGGTACGGGACGGACAACACCTTC. The full variable domain, rest sourced from reference TRBV18 and TRBJ1-2, is NAGVMQNPRHLVRRRGQEARLRCSPMKGHSHVYWYRQLPEEGLKFMVYLQKENIIDESGMPKERFSAEFPKEGPSILRIQQVVRGDSAAYFCASSPSGYGTDNTFGSGTRLTVV.

This sequence joins TRBV9 and TRBJ1-2; TRBD1 is a possible D gene (6 bases). From germline, CDR1 is SGDLS and CDR2 YYNGEE. Between the trimmed V and J ends, which lost 4 bases and 7 bases, there was a span of 23 bases. The CDR3 consists of 16 residues. This CDR3 reads CASSPGVGQGRGGYTF. CDR3 nucleotide sequence: TGTGCCAGCAGCCCAGGGGTCGGTCAGGGGAGGGGTGGCTACACCTTC. The variable domain in full, with the rest retrieved from reference TRBV9 and TRBJ1-2, is DSGVTQTPKHLITATGQRVTLRCSPRSGDLSVYWYQQSLDQGLQFLIQYYNGEERAKGNILERFSAQQFPDLHSELNLSSLELGDSALYFCASSPGVGQGRGGYTFGSGTRLTVV.

The rearrangement uses TRBV6-2 or TRBV6-3 and TRBJ2-3; D unresolved. In germline, CDR1 is MNHEY, CDR2 SVGEGT. The CDR3 contains 12 residues. Trimming stripped 0 bases from V and 6 bases from J, with 4 bases between. The CDR3 loop is CASSYSWDTQYF. The CDR3 DNA follows: TGTGCCAGCAGTTACTCTTGGGATACGCAGTATTTT.

The chain employs TRBV29-1 and TRBJ2-1; D is tentatively TRBD1 or TRBD2 (5 bases each). The CDR3 has 12 amino acids. The V gene's germline CDR1 is SQVTM and CDR2 ANQGSEA. V lost 3 bases and J lost 8, with 11 bases in between. The CDR3: CSVDHGTDEQFF. The CDR3 DNA follows: TGCAGCGTTGACCATGGGACGGATGAGCAGTTCTTC.

The chain uses TRBV4-1 and TRBJ2-7, with D perhaps TRBD2 (5 bases). The germline V gene encodes CDR1 MGHRA and CDR2 YSYEKL. The CDR3 consists of 16 residues. Deletions cut 0 bases from V and 2 bases from J, with 14 bases between. CDR3 nucleotide sequence: TGCGCCAGCAGCCAAGAGGGGAGTTTGGCGACCTACGAGCAGTACTTC. Translation gives CASSQEGSLATYEQYF.

In DNA form, the CDR3 reads TGTGCCACCAGTGACACGGGCTCACTAGAGCAGTATTTT. Protein product: CATSDTGSLEQYF. This chain joins TRBV24-1 and TRBJ2-3, with a weak D call TRBD2 (5 bases). Germline V gives CDR1 KGHDR, CDR2 SFDVKD. Trimming took off 4 bases at V and 11 bases at J, with 15 bases between the two ends. This CDR3 has 13 residues.